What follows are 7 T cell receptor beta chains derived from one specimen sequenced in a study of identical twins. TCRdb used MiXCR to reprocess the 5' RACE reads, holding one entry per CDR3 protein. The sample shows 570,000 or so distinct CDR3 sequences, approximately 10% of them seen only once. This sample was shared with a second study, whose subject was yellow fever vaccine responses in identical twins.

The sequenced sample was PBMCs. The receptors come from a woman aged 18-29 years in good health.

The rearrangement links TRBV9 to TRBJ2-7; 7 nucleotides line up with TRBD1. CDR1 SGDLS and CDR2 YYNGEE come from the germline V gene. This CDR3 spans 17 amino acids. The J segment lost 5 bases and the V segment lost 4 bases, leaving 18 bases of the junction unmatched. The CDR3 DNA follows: TGTGCCAGCAGCCCTACCCCAGACAGGGTAAAAGTCGACGAGCAGTACTTC. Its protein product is CASSPTPDRVKVDEQYF. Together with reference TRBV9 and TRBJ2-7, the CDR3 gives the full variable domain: DSGVTQTPKHLITATGQRVTLRCSPRSGDLSVYWYQQSLDQGLQFLIQYYNGEERAKGNILERFSAQQFPDLHSELNLSSLELGDSALYFCASSPTPDRVKVDEQYFGPGTRLTVT.

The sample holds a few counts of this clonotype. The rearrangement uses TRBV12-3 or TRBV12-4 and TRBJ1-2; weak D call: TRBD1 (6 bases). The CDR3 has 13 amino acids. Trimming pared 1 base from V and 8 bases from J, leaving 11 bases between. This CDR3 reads CASSLDRVLGYTF. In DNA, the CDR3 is TGTGCCAGCAGTTTAGACAGGGTGTTAGGCTACACCTTC.

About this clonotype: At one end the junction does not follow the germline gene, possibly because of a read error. The CDR3 region has the DNA TGCGCCAGCAGCACCACGACAGGGGACGGATCCTACAAGCAGTACTTC. Its protein product is CASSTTTGDGSYKQYF. J is TRBJ2-7 and V is TRBV5-1; 8 bases are shared with TRBD1. The CDR3 has 16 residues. Germline CDR1 and CDR2: SGHRS and YFSETQ.

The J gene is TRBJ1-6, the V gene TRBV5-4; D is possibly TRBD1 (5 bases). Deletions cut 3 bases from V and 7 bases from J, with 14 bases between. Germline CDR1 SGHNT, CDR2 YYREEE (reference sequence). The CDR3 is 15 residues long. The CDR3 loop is CASSYGEGRNSPLHF. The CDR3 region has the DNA TGTGCCAGCAGCTACGGGGAGGGACGGAATTCACCCCTCCACTTT.

CDR3 sequence (DNA): TGTGCCAGCAGTTACGGAGGGACAGAGAACTACGAGCAGTACTTC. Translated: CASSYGGTENYEQYF. This rearrangement joins TRBV6-2 or TRBV6-3 to TRBJ2-7, with D possibly being TRBD1 (7 bases). The length of the CDR3 is 15 residues. The V end lost 2 bases, the J end lost 3 bases, and 14 bases lay between the germline ends. The germline V gene has CDR1 MNHEY and CDR2 SVGEGT.

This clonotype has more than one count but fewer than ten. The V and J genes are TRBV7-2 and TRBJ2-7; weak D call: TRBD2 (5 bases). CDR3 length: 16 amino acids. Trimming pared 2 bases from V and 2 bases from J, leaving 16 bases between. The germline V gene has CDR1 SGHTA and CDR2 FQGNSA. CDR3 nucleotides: TGTGCCAGCAGCTTATCAGGATCCGGGATTACCTACGAGCAGTACTTC. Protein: CASSLSGSGITYEQYF.

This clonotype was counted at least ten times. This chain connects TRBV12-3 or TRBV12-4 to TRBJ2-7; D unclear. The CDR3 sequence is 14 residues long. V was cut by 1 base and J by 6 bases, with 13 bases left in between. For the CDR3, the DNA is TGTGCCAGCAGTTTAGGTCTAGGAAAAGGCGAGCAGTACTTC. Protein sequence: CASSLGLGKGEQYF.